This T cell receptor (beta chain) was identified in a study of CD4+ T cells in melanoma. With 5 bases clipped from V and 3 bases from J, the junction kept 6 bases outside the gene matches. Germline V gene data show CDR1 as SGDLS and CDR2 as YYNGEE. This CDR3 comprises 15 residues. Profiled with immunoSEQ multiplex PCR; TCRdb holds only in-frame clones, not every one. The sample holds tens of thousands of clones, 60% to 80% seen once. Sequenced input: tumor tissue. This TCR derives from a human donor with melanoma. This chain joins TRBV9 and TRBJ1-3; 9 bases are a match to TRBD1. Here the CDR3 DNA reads TGTGCCAGCAGTCAGGGACAGGGCGGTGGAAACACCATATATTTT. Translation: CASSQGQGGGNTIYF.